Sequencing of this T cell receptor beta chain was carried out in a study of blood T cell repertoires in COVID-19. Overall study context: Acute and convalescent COVID-19 samples came from the United States, Italy and Spain.

V was cut by 6 bases and J by 0 bases, with 9 bases left in between. The CDR3 runs to 15 residues. The V gene's germline CDR1 is SGHAT and CDR2 FQNNGV. Produced via immunoSEQ multiplex PCR; TCRdb's table is partial and in-frame only. The sample lists some 450,000 clones; roughly 89% were seen once. V gene TRBV11-2 combines with J gene TRBJ2-6; D is unresolved. The sequencing sample was made of peripheral blood. The receptor comes from a man in his late teens or twenties with COVID-19, enrolled during active disease. CDR3 residues: CASSIQSSGANVLTF. The DNA of the CDR3 is TGTGCCAGCAGTATACAGAGCTCTGGGGCCAACGTCCTGACTTTC.